This T cell receptor (beta chain) was recovered during a study of T-cell reconstitution after alpha-beta-depleted transplantation in children (dated by TCRdb to about 2016). Looking at the study overall: Using TCR repertoire profiling, the study quantitatively followed how T-cell immune reconstitution unfolded in children after TCRalphabeta/CD19-depleted allogeneic hematopoietic cell transplantation.

A note on this clonotype: Its antigen is not yet known. Per-base qualities were not stored, and no clone one base away is much larger.

Library preparation was by PCR. The sample was run on an Illumina HiSeq 2500. TCR library preparation used molecular barcoding, with unique molecular identifiers applied to normalize quantification of the TCRbeta repertoire. TCRdb redid the processing of the public reads, applying fastp at Q25 and MiXCR, and retained in-frame beta chains. Each entry merges the rows of one CDR3 protein and shows their most common DNA and genes. Here the sample has fewer than 450,000 distinct CDR3 sequences; around 15% occur a single time. The ten largest make up about 41% of the sample. Reading the label with the study, this specimen's treatment or condition is: allogeneic hematopoietic cell transplantation with graft depleted of TCRalphabeta T cells and CD19 B cells. Transplant recipients were children who received TCRalphabeta/CD19-depleted allogeneic hematopoietic cell grafts. What the work shows at the level of the full study, not this receptor alone: Over the following months the frequencies of hyperexpanded clones went down, and after one year T-cell counts and TCRbeta diversity were mostly credited to newly produced T cells. The high TCRbeta diversity at day 60 in some patients was ascribed to recipient T cells and intrathymic progenitors that had survived conditioning. The apparently early recovery of alphabetaT-cell counts about two months after transplant reportedly depended on only several hundred rapidly expanded clones that came from non-depleted graft cells.

The CDR3 measures 15 amino acids from cysteine to phenylalanine. CDR3 DNA is the only sequence kept; it has 45 bases, read in frame from the first base. For CDR1 and CDR2, the germline V gene lists LGHNA and YNFKEQ. At the junction V is shortened by 8 bases and J by 8 bases, with 22 bases in between. The TCR originated in a male patient aged 2-15 years who had a stem cell transplant for acute lymphoblastic leukemia, so the T cells may come from the graft donor. Sample: PBMCs, mostly from graft donor cells, taken 360 days after TCRalphabeta/CD19-depleted stem cell transplant. The rearranged segments are TRBV4-2 and TRBJ2-1; the D gene cannot be resolved beyond TRBD1 or TRBD2, each matching 5 bases. The CDR3 protein sequence reads: CASRRGTQEAYEQFF. The DNA sequence is TGTGCCAGCCGAAGAGGGACCCAAGAGGCCTATGAGCAGTTCTTC.